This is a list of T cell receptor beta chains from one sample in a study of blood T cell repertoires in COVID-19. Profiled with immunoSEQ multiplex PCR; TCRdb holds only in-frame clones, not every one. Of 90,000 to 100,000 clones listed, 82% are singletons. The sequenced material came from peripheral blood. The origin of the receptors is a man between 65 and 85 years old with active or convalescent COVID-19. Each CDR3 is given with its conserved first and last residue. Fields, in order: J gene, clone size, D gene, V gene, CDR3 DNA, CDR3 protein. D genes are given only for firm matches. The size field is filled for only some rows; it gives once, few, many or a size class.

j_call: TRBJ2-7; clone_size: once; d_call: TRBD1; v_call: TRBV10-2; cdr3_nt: TGCGCCAGCAGGCGACAGGGCTGGGAGCAGTACTTC; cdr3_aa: CASRRQGWEQYF
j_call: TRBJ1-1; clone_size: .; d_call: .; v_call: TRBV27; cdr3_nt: TGTGCCAGCTCCGTGGACAGCTACACTGAAGCTTTCTTT; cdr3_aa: CASSVDSYTEAFF
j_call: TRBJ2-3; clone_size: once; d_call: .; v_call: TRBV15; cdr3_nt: TGTGCCACCAGCAGAGGGGCAGTGGAGGCAGATACGCAGTATTTT; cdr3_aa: CATSRGAVEADTQYF
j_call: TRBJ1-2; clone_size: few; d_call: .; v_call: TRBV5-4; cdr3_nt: TGTGCCAGCAGCTCCACGGGTGGAGCTAACTATGGCTACACCTTC; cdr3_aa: CASSSTGGANYGYTF
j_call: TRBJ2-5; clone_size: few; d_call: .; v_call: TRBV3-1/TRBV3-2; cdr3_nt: TGTGCCAGCAGCCCTCCATTTTTACAACAAGAGACCCAGTACTTC; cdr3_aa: CASSPPFLQQETQYF
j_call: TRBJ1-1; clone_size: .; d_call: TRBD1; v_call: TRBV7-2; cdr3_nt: TGTGCCAGCAGGGTACAGGGGGCGACTGAAGCTTTCTTT; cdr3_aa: CASRVQGATEAFF
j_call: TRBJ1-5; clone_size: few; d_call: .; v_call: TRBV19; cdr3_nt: TGTGCCAGTAAGGCGGGGGGAGGTGGCACTCAGCCCCAGCATTTT; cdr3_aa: CASKAGGGGTQPQHF
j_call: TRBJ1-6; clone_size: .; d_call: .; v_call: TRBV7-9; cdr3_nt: TGTGCCAGCAGCCGCCGGGACACTAATTCACCCCTCCACTTT; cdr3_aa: CASSRRDTNSPLHF
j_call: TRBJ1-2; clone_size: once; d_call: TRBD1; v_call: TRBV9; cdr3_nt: TGTGCCAGCAGCTCCGGGACAGAGATCGGCTACACCTTC; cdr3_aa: CASSSGTEIGYTF
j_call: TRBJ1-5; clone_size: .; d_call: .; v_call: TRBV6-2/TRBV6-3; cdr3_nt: TGTGCCAGCAGCCCTTCCCGGACAGATCCAAATCAGCCCCAGCATTTT; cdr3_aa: CASSPSRTDPNQPQHF
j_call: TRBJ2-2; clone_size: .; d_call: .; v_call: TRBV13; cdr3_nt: TGTGCCAGCAGCTTAGGAGCCAACACCGGGGAGCTGTTTTTT; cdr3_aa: CASSLGANTGELFF
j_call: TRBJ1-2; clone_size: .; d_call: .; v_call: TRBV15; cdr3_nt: TGTGCCACCAGCAACAGACCCCTTGACTATGGCTACACCTTC; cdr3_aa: CATSNRPLDYGYTF
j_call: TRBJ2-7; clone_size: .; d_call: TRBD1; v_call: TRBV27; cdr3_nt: TGTGCCAGCAGTTCTCTCGGGACAGGGGGCTCCTACGAGCAGTACTTC; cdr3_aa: CASSSLGTGGSYEQYF
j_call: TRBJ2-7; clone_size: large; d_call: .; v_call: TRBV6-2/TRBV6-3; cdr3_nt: TGTGCCAGCAGTTACTCTGGGGGGGCCCTAGGGGAGCAGTACTTC; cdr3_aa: CASSYSGGALGEQYF
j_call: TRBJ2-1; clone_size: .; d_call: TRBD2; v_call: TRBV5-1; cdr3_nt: TGCGCCAGCGGGGCTGGGGGGGCCTACAATGAGCAGTTCTTC; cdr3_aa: CASGAGGAYNEQFF
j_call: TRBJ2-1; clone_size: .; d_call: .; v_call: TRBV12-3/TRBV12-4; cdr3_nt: TGTGCCAGCAGCCGTCGGGGCAATGAGCAGTTCTTC; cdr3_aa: CASSRRGNEQFF
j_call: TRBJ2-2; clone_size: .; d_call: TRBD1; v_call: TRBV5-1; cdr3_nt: TGCGCCAGCAGCCCCGGGACAGCGAACACCGGGGAGCTGTTTTTT; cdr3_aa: CASSPGTANTGELFF
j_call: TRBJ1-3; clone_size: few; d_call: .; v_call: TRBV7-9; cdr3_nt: TGTGCCAGCAGCCAAGGAAACACCATATATTTT; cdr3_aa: CASSQGNTIYF
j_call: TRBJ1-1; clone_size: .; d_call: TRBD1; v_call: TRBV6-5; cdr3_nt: TGTGCCAGCAGGCGGGGACAGGGATTATCTGAAGCTTTCTTT; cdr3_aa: CASRRGQGLSEAFF
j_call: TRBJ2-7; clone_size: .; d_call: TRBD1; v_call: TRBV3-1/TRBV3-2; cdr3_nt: TGTGCCAGCAGCCAAGATTTGTGGAGCAGGGGGCCGGACGAGCAGTACTTC; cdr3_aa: CASSQDLWSRGPDEQYF
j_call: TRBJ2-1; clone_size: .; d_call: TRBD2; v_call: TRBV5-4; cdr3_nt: TGTGCCAGCAGCTCGGGACTAGCGGTGACCTACAATGAGCAGTTCTTC; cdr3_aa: CASSSGLAVTYNEQFF
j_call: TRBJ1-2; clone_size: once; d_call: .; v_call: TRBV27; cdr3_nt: TGTGCCAGCAGTTTACAGGGCTATAATGGCTACACCTTC; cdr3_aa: CASSLQGYNGYTF
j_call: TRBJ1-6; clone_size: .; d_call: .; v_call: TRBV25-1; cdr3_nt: TGTGCCAGCAGTGAGTCAACACACAAAAATAATTCACCCCTCCACTTT; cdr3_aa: CASSESTHKNNSPLHF
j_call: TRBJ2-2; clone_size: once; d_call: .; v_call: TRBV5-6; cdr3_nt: TGTGCCAGCAGCTTCCAACACAGCTTCACCGGGGAGCTGTTTTTT; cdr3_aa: CASSFQHSFTGELFF
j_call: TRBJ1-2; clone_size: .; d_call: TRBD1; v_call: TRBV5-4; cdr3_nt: TGTGCCAGCAGCTTAGACAGGGAGCGTGGCTACACCTTC; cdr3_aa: CASSLDRERGYTF
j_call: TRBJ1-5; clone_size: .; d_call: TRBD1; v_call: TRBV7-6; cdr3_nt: TGTGCCAGCAGCTTAGGACAGGGAAATAGCAATCAGCCCCAGCATTTT; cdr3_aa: CASSLGQGNSNQPQHF
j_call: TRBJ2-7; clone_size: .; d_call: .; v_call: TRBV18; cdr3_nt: TGTGCCAGCTCAACGACTCGGGGGAGCTCCTACGAGCAGTACTTC; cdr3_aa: CASSTTRGSSYEQYF
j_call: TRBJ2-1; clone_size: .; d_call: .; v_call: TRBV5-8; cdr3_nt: TGTGCCAGCAGCTCACTACCTCCCTCCTACAATGAGCAGTTCTTC; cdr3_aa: CASSSLPPSYNEQFF
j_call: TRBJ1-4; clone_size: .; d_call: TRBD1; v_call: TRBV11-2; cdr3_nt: TGTGCCAGCAGCCCCGGGACAGGGGCAACTAATGAAAAACTGTTTTTT; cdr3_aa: CASSPGTGATNEKLFF
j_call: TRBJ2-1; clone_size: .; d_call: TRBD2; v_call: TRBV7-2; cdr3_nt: TGTGCCAGCAGCCAACCAAGCGGGGCCAATGAGCAGTTCTTC; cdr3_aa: CASSQPSGANEQFF
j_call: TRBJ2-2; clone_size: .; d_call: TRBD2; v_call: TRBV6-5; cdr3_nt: TGTGCCAGCAGTTATTGGACTAGCGGACCTACCGGGGAGCTGTTTTTT; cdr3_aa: CASSYWTSGPTGELFF
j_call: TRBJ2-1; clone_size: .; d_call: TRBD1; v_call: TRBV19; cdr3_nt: TGTGCCAGTAGTATAGGGGGGACAGGGTTTCATGAGCAGTTCTTC; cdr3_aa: CASSIGGTGFHEQFF
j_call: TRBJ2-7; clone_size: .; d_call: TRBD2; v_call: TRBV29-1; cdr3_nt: TGCAGCGTTGCCTTGGGAGGGTTTGAGTACGAGCAGTACTTC; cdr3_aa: CSVALGGFEYEQYF
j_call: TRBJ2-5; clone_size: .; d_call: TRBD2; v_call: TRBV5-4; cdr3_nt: TGTGCCAGCAGCTTGGTTCTGGCGGGGGGGCAAGAGACCCAGTACTTC; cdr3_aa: CASSLVLAGGQETQYF
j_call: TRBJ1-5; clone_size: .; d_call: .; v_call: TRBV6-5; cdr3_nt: TGTGCCAGCAGCACTAACAGGGATCAGCCCCAGCATTTT; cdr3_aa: CASSTNRDQPQHF
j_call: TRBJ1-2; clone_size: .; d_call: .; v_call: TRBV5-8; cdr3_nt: TGTGCCAGCACCTACGGACTTAACTATGGCTACACCTTC; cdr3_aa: CASTYGLNYGYTF
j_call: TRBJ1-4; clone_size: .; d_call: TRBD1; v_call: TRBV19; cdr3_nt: TGTGCCAGTAGTGTGGGGACAGGGGCCCTCCAACTGACTAATGAAAAACTGTTTTTT; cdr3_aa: CASSVGTGALQLTNEKLFF
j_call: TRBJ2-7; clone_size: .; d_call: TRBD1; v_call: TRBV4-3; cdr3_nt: TGCGCCAGCAGCCCCTCGAGGACAGGGCTTCCGCGGGAGCAGTACTTC; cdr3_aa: CASSPSRTGLPREQYF
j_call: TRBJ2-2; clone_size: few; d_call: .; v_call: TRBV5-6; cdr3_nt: TGTGCCAGCAGCTTACTACAGAACACCGGGGAGCTGTTTTTT; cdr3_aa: CASSLLQNTGELFF
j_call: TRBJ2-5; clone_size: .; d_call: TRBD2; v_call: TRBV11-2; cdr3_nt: TGTGCCAGCAGCTCTGCGGGCGGGGGGAGAGCCCGCGAGACCCAGTACTTC; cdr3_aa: CASSSAGGGRARETQYF
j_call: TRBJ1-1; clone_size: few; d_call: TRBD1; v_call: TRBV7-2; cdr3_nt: TGTGCCAGCAGGTTGAGGGGGCTGAACACTGAAGCTTTCTTT; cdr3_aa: CASRLRGLNTEAFF
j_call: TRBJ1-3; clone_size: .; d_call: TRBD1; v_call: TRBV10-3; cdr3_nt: TGTGCCATCAGTGAGGAGGGACAGGGGGCGAATGGAAACACCATATATTTT; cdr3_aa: CAISEEGQGANGNTIYF
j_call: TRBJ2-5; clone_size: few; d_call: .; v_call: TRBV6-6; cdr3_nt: TGTGCCAGCAGGGGCCAGAAAGAGACCCAGTACTTC; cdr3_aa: CASRGQKETQYF
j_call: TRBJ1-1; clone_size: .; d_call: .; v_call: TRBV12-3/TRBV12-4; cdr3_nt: TGTGCCAGCATCGATAACAGGGAGGGGAAAGCTTTCTTT; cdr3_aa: CASIDNREGKAFF
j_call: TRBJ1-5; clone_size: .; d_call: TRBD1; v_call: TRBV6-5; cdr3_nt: TGTGCCAGTGGGACAGGGAGCAATCAGCCCCAGCATTTT; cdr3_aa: CASGTGSNQPQHF
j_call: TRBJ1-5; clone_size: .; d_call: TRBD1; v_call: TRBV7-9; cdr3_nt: TGTGCCAGCAGCCCCGGACAGGGGAACAATCAGCCCCAGCATTTT; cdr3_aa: CASSPGQGNNQPQHF
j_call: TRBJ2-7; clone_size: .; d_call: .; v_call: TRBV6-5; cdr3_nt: TGTGCCAGCAGGGGGGAGGCCCTGCGAGTGGAGCAGTACTTC; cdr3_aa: CASRGEALRVEQYF
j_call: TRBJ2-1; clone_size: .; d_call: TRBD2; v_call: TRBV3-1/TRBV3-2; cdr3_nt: TGTGCCAGCAGCCAAGATAATGGGGGGGTGTTATCGAGCTCCTACAATGAGCAGTTCTTC; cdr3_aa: CASSQDNGGVLSSSYNEQFF
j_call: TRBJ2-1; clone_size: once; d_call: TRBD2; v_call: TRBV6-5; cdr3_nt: TGTGCCAGCAGTTACGGCCTAGCGGGGTCGCCCAATGAGCAGTTCTTC; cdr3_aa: CASSYGLAGSPNEQFF
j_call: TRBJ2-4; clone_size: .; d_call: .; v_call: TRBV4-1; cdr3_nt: TGCGCCAGCAGCCAAGCTGGACAGCCGCTCATTCAGTACTTC; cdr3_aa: CASSQAGQPLIQYF
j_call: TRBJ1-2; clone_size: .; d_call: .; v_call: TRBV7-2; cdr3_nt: TGTGCCAGCAGCTTAGGTCGGGGAGTGAGCTATGGCTACACCTTC; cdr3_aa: CASSLGRGVSYGYTF
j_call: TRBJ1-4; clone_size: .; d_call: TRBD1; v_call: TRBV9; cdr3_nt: TGTGCCAGCAGCGCCGAAGGACAGGGTTATGATGAAAAACTGTTTTTT; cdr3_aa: CASSAEGQGYDEKLFF
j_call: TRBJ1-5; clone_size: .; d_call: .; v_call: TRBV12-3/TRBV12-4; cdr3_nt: TGTGCCAGCAGTTCCTCCAGCAATCAGCCCCAGCATTTT; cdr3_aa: CASSSSSNQPQHF
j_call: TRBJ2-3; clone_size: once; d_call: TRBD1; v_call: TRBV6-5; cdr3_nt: TGTGCCAGCAGAAGGGGGCCGGGCACAGATACGCAGTATTTT; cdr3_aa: CASRRGPGTDTQYF
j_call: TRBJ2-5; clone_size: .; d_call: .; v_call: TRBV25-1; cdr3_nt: TGTGCCAGCAGTGAATGGGACGGGGGGCCAAGATTAACTTCCACCCAGTACTTC; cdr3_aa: CASSEWDGGPRLTSTQYF